This T cell receptor (beta chain) was identified in a study of blood T cell repertoires in COVID-19. Whole-study context: The samples span acute and convalescent COVID-19 from the United States, Italy and Spain.

The CDR3 is made up of 15 amino acids. V was cut by 1 base and J by 4 bases, with 14 bases left in between. Per the germline V gene, CDR1 is SNHLY and CDR2 is FYNNEI. Using immunoSEQ multiplex PCR, the repertoire was profiled, and TCRdb retains in-frame clones only, with some absent. The sample contains approximately 130,000 clones, roughly 80% of which appear only once. Ages ranged from about 18 to 89 years, with residence in around 24 US areas. Recovered participants had two consecutive negative NP/OP PCR tests, healthcare professional clearance, or symptom resolution. The sequenced material came from PBMCs or T cells enriched from blood (not recorded which). The clonotype comes from a man between 25 and 39 years old who had recovered from COVID-19. The chain links TRBV2 to TRBJ2-7, with D possibly TRBD1 on 6 matching bases. Written as DNA, the CDR3 is TGTGCCAGCAGTGAAGGGGCGGCAGGGGTGTACGAGCAGTACGTC. Translated, it gives CASSEGAAGVYEQYV.